A selection of T cell receptor beta chains follows, all from one sample in a study of blood T cell repertoires in COVID-19. Some clones are missing from TCRdb's copy, which holds only in-frame ones; the method was immunoSEQ multiplex PCR. The sample records roughly 150,000 clones, approximately 77% being singletons. Source material: PBMCs or T cells enriched from blood (not recorded which). Receptors originate from a man between 60 and 75 years old who had recovered from COVID-19. Each CDR3 is given with its conserved first and last residue.

v_call cdr3_aa
TRBV28 CASLQYPNQPQHF
TRBV6-5 CASGRGTGELFF
TRBV19 CASSGDREALNSPLHF
TRBV11-2 CASTGGALSRETQYF
TRBV5-1 CASSLDGLAGAGEQFF
TRBV30 CAWGTGGAQETQYF
TRBV7-2 CASSLAGAYVRYEQYF
TRBV7-6 CASSSRLTSGSWNTGELFF
TRBV2 CASSDVWHEDQPQHF
TRBV29-1 CSVLGLAGGNEQFF
TRBV6-1 CASSEEAGGPYEQYF
TRBV6-5 CASSYFQGRGNTEAFF
TRBV5-6 CASSLRDRGFPPLHF
TRBV19 CASSLQGVNTEAFF
TRBV21-1 CASPMGGAGEKLFF
TRBV25-1 CASSEYTGSGANVLTF